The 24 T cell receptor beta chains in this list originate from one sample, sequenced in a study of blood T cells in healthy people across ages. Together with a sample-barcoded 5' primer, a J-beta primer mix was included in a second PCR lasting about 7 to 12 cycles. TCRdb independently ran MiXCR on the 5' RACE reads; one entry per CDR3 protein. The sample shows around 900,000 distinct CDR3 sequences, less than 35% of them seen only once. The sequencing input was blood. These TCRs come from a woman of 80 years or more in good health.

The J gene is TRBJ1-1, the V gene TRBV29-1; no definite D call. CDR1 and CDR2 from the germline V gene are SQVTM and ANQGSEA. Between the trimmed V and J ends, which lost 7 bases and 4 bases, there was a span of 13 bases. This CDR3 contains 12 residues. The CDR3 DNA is TGCAGCGGCGGTGTGGCGGGCACTGAAGCTTTCTTT. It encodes CSGGVAGTEAFF.

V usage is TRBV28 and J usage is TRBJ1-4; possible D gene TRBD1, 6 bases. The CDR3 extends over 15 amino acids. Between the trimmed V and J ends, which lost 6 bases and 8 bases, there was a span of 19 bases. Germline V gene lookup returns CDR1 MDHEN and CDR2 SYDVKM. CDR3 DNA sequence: TGTGCCAGCAGGCCTGGTTTGGGGGCAAGGGAAAAACTGTTTTTT. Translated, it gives CASRPGLGAREKLFF.

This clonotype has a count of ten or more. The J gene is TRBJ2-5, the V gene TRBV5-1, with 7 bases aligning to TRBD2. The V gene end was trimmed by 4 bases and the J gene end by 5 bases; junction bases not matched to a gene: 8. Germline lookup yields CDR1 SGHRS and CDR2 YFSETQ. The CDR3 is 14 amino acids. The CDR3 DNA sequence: TGCGCCAGCAGCGACGGGACTATTCGGGAGACCCAGTACTTC. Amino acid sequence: CASSDGTIRETQYF.

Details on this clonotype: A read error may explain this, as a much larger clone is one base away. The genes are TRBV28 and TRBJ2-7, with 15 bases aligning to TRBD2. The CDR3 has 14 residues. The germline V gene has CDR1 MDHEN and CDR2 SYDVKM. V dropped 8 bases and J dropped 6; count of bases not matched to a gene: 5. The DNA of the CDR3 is TGTGCCAGCGGGACTAGCGGGGGGTGGCTCGAGCAGTACTTC. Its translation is CASGTSGGWLEQYF.

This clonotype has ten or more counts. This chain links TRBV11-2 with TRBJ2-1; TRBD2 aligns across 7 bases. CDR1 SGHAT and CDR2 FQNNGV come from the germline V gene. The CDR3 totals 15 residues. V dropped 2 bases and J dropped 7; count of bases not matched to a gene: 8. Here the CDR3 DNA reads TGTGCCAGCAGCTTACTGGGGGGGGTTGAGAATGAGCAGTTCTTC. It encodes CASSLLGGVENEQFF.

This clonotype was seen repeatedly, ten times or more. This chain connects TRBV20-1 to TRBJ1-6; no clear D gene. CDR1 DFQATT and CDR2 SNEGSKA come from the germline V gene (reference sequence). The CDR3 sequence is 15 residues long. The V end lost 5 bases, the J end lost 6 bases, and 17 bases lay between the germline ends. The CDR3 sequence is CSARVTGRLNSPLHF. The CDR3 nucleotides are TGCAGTGCTCGGGTTACCGGGAGACTTAATTCACCCCTCCACTTT.

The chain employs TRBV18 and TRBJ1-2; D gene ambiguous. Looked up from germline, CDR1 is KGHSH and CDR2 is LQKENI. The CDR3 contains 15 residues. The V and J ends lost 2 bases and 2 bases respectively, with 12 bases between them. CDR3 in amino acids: CASSPIALPNYGYTF. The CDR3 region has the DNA TGTGCCAGCTCACCAATAGCCCTCCCAAACTATGGCTACACCTTC.

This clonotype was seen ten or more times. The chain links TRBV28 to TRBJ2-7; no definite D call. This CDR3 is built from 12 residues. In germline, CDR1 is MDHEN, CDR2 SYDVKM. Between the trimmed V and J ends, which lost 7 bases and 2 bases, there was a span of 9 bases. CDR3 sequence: CASNLRTYEQYF. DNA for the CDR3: TGTGCCAGCAACCTTAGGACCTACGAGCAGTACTTC.

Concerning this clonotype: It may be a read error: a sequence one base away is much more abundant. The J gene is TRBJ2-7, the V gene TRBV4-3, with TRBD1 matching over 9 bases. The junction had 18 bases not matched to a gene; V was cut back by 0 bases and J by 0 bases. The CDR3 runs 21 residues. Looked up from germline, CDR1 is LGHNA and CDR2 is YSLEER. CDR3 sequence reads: CASSQDMTGGRRDRSSYEQYF. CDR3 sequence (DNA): TGCGCCAGCAGCCAAGATATGACAGGGGGACGTAGGGATAGGAGCTCCTACGAGCAGTACTTC.

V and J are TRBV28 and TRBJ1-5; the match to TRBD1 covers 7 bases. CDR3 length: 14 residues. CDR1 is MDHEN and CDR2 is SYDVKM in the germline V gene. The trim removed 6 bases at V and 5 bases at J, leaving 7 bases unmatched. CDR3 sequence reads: CASSGTGDYQPQHF. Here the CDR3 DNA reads TGTGCCAGCAGCGGTACAGGGGATTATCAGCCCCAGCATTTT.

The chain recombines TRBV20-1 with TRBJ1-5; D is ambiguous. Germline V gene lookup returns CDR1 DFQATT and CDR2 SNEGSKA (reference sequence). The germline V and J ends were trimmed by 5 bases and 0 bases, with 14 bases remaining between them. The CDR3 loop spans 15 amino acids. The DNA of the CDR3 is TGCAGTGCTGATCGGATACCTTATAGCAATCAGCCCCAGCATTTT. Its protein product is CSADRIPYSNQPQHF.

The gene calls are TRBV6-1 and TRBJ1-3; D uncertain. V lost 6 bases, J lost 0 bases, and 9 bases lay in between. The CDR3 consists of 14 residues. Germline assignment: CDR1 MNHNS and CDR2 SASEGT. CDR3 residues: CASRINYSGNTIYF. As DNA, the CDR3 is TGTGCCAGCAGAATAAATTACTCTGGAAACACCATATATTTT.

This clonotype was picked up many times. Here the CDR3 DNA reads TGTGCCAGCTCACCCACTCGCGGGTATGGCTACACCTTC. It specifies CASSPTRGYGYTF. The V call is TRBV18, the J call TRBJ1-2, with D uncertain. Trimming pared 3 bases from V and 5 bases from J, leaving 10 bases between. Germline CDR1 KGHSH, CDR2 LQKENI. This CDR3 region has 13 residues.

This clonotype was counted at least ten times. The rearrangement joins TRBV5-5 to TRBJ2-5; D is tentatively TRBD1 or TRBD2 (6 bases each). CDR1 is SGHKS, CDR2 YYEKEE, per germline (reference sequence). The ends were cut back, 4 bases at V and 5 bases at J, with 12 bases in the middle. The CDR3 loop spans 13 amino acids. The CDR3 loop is CASSRLGGETQYF. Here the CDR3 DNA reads TGTGCCAGCAGCCGGTTAGGGGGGGAGACCCAGTACTTC.

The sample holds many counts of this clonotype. The CDR3 is CSARGLAGTSYEQYF. DNA for the CDR3: TGCAGTGCTAGGGGACTAGCGGGGACCTCCTACGAGCAGTACTTC. V is TRBV20-1 and J is TRBJ2-7, with 13 bases lining up with TRBD2. CDR1 is DFQATT, CDR2 SNEGSKA, per germline (reference sequence). The CDR3 is 15 amino acids. Losses at the gene ends were 3 bases for V and 0 bases for J; bases not matched to a gene: 2.

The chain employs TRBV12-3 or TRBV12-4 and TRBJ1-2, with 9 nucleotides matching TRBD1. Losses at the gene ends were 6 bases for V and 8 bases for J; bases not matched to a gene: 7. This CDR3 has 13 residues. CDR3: CASSLGTGRGYTF. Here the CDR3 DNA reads TGTGCCAGCAGCCTCGGGACAGGGAGGGGCTACACCTTC.

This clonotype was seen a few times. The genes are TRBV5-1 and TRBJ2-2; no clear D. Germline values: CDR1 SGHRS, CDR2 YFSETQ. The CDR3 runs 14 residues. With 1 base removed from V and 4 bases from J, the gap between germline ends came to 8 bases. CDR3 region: CASSLTPATGELFF. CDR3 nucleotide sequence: TGCGCCAGCAGCTTGACACCCGCCACCGGGGAGCTGTTTTTT.

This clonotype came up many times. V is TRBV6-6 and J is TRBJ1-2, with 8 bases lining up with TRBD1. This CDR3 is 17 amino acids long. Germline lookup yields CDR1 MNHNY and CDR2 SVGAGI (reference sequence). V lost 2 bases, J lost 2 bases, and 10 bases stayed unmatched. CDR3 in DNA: TGTGCCAGCAGTTACGGGGATGGACAGGGAGGAAACTATGGCTACACCTTC. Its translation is CASSYGDGQGGNYGYTF.

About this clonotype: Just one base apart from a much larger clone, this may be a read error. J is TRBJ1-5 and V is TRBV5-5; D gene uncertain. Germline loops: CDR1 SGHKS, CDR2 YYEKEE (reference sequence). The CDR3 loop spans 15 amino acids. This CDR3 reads CANSPRGGNNQPQHF. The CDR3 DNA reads TGTGCCAACAGCCCGAGAGGAGGGAACAATCAGCCCCAGCATTTT.

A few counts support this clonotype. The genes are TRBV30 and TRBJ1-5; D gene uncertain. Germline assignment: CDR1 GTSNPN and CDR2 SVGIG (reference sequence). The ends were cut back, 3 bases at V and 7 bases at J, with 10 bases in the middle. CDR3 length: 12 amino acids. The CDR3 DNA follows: TGTGCCTGGAGCAAAACAGTCCAGCCCCAGCATTTT. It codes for CAWSKTVQPQHF.

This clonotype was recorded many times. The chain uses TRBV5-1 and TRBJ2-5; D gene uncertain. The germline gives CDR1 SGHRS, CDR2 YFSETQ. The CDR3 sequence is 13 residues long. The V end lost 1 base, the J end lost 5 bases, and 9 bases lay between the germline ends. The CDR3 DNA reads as TGCGCCAGCAGCTTGACCGGAAGGGAGACCCAGTACTTC. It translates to CASSLTGRETQYF.

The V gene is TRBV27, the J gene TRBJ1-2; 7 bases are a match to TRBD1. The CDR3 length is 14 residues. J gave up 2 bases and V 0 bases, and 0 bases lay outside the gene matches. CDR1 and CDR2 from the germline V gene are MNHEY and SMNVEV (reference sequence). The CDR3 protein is CASSLSQGNYGYTF. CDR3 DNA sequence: TGTGCCAGCAGTTTATCACAGGGGAACTATGGCTACACCTTC.

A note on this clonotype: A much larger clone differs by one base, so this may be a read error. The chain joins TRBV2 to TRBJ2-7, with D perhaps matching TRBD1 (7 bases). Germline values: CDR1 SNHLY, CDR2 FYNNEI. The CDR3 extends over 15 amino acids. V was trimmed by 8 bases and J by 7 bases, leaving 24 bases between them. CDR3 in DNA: TGTGCCAGCTCGGTAGGAGGGGGCCGCAGAAGTGAGCAGTACTTC. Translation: CASSVGGGRRSEQYF.

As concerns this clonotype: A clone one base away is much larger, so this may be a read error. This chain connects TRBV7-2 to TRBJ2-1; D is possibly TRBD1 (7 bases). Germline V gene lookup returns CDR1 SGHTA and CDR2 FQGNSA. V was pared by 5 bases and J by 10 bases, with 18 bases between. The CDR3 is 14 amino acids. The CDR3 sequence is CASSNRQGRGEQFF. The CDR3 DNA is TGTGCCAGCAGCAATCGACAGGGACGGGGGGAGCAGTTCTTC. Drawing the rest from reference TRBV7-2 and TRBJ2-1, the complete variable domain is GAGVSQSPSNKVTEKGKDVELRCDPISGHTALYWYRQSLGQGLEFLIYFQGNSAPDKSGLPSDRFSAERTGGSVSTLTIQRTQQEDSAVYLCASSNRQGRGEQFFGPGTRLTVL.